The text below deals with one T cell receptor beta chain. What it recognizes is unknown. This sample was included in a study of response to subunit inactivated influenza vaccine. In germline, CDR1 is SGHVS, CDR2 FQNEAQ. This CDR3 spans 12 amino acids. Trimming at V came to 1 base and at J to 13 bases, leaving 3 bases not matched to a gene. General study points: Few additional T cells are recruited per seasonal influenza vaccination, authors suggested.

TCRdb fed the RT-PCR reads into MiXCR, producing one record per CDR3 protein. The profile shows fewer than 700,000 distinct CDR3 sequences, 10% to 15% of them singletons. This sequence originates from a man aged 45-65 years who received an inactivated influenza vaccine. J is TRBJ2-1 and V is TRBV7-8, with 8 bases aligning to TRBD1. The sample consisted of PBMCs from blood, taken roughly 46 days after vaccination. CDR3 sequence: CASSLGQGIQFF. Here the CDR3 DNA reads TGTGCCAGCAGCTTAGGACAGGGGATACAGTTCTTC.